The next 25 T cell receptor beta chains were all read from a single sample in a study of blood T cell repertoires in COVID-19 (dated by TCRdb to the early 2020s). Libraries were made using the immunoSEQ multiplex PCR assay. TCRdb's version of the immuneACCESS table is confined to in-frame rearrangements and falls short of the full clone set. An unresolved V gene accounts for under half of the shortfall where checked; the remainder is of unknown origin. Within this sample are about 210,000 clones, with 83% of them counted one time only. About 2.3% of the sample rests with the top ten. What was sequenced was peripheral blood. The receptors stem from a woman in her thirties or forties with active or convalescent COVID-19.

The chain links TRBV18 to TRBJ1-3, with D perhaps TRBD1 (5 bases). V was trimmed by 4 bases and J by 0 bases, leaving 13 bases between them. Germline lookup yields CDR1 KGHSH and CDR2 LQKENI. The length of the CDR3 is 16 residues. The CDR3 spells CASSLGGANSGNTIYF. CDR3 coding DNA: TGTGCCAGCTCACTGGGAGGGGCCAACTCTGGAAACACCATATATTTT.

The chain uses TRBV2 and TRBJ2-1; D is possibly TRBD1 (5 bases). The CDR3 is 15 residues long. Germline loops: CDR1 SNHLY, CDR2 FYNNEI. The V and J ends lost 2 bases and 5 bases respectively, with 13 bases between them. CDR3 sequence reads: CASSERTPLHNEQFF. The CDR3, as DNA: TGTGCCAGCAGTGAACGGACACCGCTACACAATGAGCAGTTCTTC.

This sequence joins TRBV19 and TRBJ1-1; maybe TRBD1 (6 bases). Trimming stripped 4 bases from V and 3 bases from J, with 9 bases between. In germline, CDR1 is LNHDA, CDR2 SQIVND (reference sequence). CDR3 length: 13 residues. The CDR3 DNA reads TGTGCCAGTAGTAACCCAGGGGACACTGAAGCTTTCTTT. It encodes CASSNPGDTEAFF.

The chain employs TRBV10-2 and TRBJ2-3; no definite D call. V lost 2 bases to trimming and J lost 2 bases, with 14 bases between them. The CDR3 totals 16 residues. Germline-derived CDR1 and CDR2 are WSHSY and SAAADI. In DNA form, the CDR3 reads TGCGCCAGCAGTGAGATGACGTACTATCCCACAGATACGCAGTATTTT. It specifies CASSEMTYYPTDTQYF.

The chain recombines TRBV7-8 with TRBJ2-7; tentatively, D is TRBD1 (7 bases). In germline, CDR1 is SGHVS, CDR2 FQNEAQ. V lost 4 bases, J lost 4 bases, and 14 bases lay in between. This CDR3 spans 14 amino acids. The CDR3 DNA reads as TGTGCCAGCAGCTCAGGGGGGCTCTCTTACGAGCAGTACTTC. Residues: CASSSGGLSYEQYF.

The chain combines TRBV30 with TRBJ2-5; D unclear. Between the trimmed V and J ends, which lost 1 base and 4 bases, there was a span of 10 bases. The CDR3 is 13 amino acids. Germline CDR1 GTSNPN, CDR2 SVGIG (reference sequence). CDR3 DNA sequence: TGTGCCTGGAGTGCGCGGTTCCGAGAGACCCAGTACTTC. Protein sequence: CAWSARFRETQYF.

The genes are TRBV18 and TRBJ1-2; TRBD1 matches at 7 bases. The V and J ends lost 2 bases and 1 base, in that order; junction bases with no gene match: 4. Germline CDR1 is KGHSH and CDR2 is LQKENI. The CDR3 consists of 15 residues. The CDR3 region is CASSPTGTDNYGYTF. In nucleotides, the CDR3 is TGTGCCAGCTCACCAACGGGGACAGATAACTATGGCTACACCTTC. Supplemented by reference TRBV18 and TRBJ1-2, the full variable domain reads NAGVMQNPRHLVRRRGQEARLRCSPMKGHSHVYWYRQLPEEGLKFMVYLQKENIIDESGMPKERFSAEFPKEGPSILRIQQVVRGDSAAYFCASSPTGTDNYGYTFGSGTRLTVV.

The V call is TRBV15, the J call TRBJ1-2; TRBD1 aligns across 9 bases. The ends lost 1 base at V and 1 base at J; junction bases unmatched: 4. The CDR3 length is 16 residues. Germline V CDR1 and CDR2: LNHNV, YYDKDF (reference sequence). The CDR3 nucleotides are TGTGCCACCAGCAGAGCCCGGACAGGGGATAACTATGGCTACACCTTC. Protein sequence: CATSRARTGDNYGYTF.

The chain has TRBV19 and TRBJ1-6, with D hard to call. Germline loops: CDR1 LNHDA, CDR2 SQIVND (reference sequence). V lost 3 bases and J 7 bases, leaving 16 bases between the germline ends. This CDR3 contains 16 residues. The CDR3 nucleotides read TGTGCCAGTAGTATCGGGCGGGGAGGGAACAATTCACCCCTCCACTTT. Residues: CASSIGRGGNNSPLHF. Full variable domain (missing parts from reference TRBV19 and TRBJ1-6): DGGITQSPKYLFRKEGQNVTLSCEQNLNHDAMYWYRQDPGQGLRLIYYSQIVNDFQKGDIAEGYSVSREKKESFPLTVTSAQKNPTAFYLCASSIGRGGNNSPLHFGNGTRLTVT.

V and J are TRBV28 and TRBJ1-2; D gene ambiguous. The germline gives CDR1 MDHEN, CDR2 SYDVKM. V was cut by 8 bases and J by 4 bases, with 11 bases left in between. The CDR3 loop spans 12 amino acids. In DNA, the CDR3 is TGTGCCAGCTCCACAGCTACCTATGGCTACACCTTC. Translating it yields CASSTATYGYTF.

V gene TRBV5-1 combines with J gene TRBJ1-2; 12 positions match TRBD1. From germline, CDR1 is SGHRS and CDR2 YFSETQ. This CDR3 region has 18 residues. The V and J ends lost 3 bases and 5 bases, in that order; junction bases with no gene match: 14. The CDR3 DNA follows: TGCGCCAGCAGCTACTCCGGGACAGGGGGCCCCTTAAGATATGGCTACACCTTC. This encodes CASSYSGTGGPLRYGYTF. Full variable domain (rest looked up from reference TRBV5-1 and TRBJ1-2): KAGVTQTPRYLIKTRGQQVTLSCSPISGHRSVSWYQQTPGQGLQFLFEYFSETQRNKGNFPGRFSGRQFSNSRSEMNVSTLELGDSALYLCASSYSGTGGPLRYGYTFGSGTRLTVV.

V and J are TRBV7-9 and TRBJ1-2; 10 nucleotides line up with TRBD1. V lost 5 bases, J lost 4 bases, and 7 bases stayed unmatched. The CDR3 loop spans 15 amino acids. CDR1 SEHNR and CDR2 FQNEAQ come from the germline V gene (reference sequence). The CDR3 sequence is CASSPGTGDSYGYTF. CDR3 coding DNA: TGTGCCAGCAGCCCCGGGACAGGGGACTCCTATGGCTACACCTTC.

V is TRBV9 and J is TRBJ2-1; 10 bases are shared with TRBD2. Looked up from germline, CDR1 is SGDLS and CDR2 is YYNGEE. The CDR3 extends over 18 amino acids. With 3 bases clipped from V and 8 bases from J, the junction kept 17 bases outside the gene matches. The CDR3, as DNA: TGTGCCAGCAGCGCTCCCTTAGACTCTAGCGGGAGTTGGCATGAGCAGTTCTTC. Encoded protein: CASSAPLDSSGSWHEQFF.

This chain links TRBV30 with TRBJ1-5; 8 bases are a match to TRBD1. The CDR3 sequence is 14 residues long. The V and J ends lost 5 bases and 1 base, in that order; junction bases with no gene match: 4. The germline V gene encodes CDR1 GTSNPN and CDR2 SVGIG (reference sequence). The DNA of the CDR3 is TGTGCCTGGGGCCGGGACAGGAGCAATCAGCCCCAGCATTTT. It codes for CAWGRDRSNQPQHF.

Note on this clone: Compared with germline, one end of the junction differs, possibly owing to a read error. V and J are TRBV7-7 and TRBJ2-2, with a tentative D call TRBD2 (6 bases). The CDR3 spans 15 residues. The germline V gene encodes CDR1 SSHAT and CDR2 FNYEAQ (reference sequence). The chain's CDR3 is CASSLLTGVAGELFF. CDR3 bases: TGTGCTAGCAGCTTATTAACGGGGGTCGCCGGGGAGCTGTTTTTT.

V is TRBV6-5 and J is TRBJ2-5; TRBD1 matches at 7 bases. With 7 bases clipped from V and 7 bases from J, the junction kept 9 bases outside the gene matches. This CDR3 is built from 13 residues. Germline CDR1 MNHEY, CDR2 SVGAGI. The CDR3 nucleotides read TGTGCCAGCACCGACCTCACAGGGGTGACCCAGTACTTC. Its protein product is CASTDLTGVTQYF.

This clone was detected once. The CDR3 sequence: CASSPGDPQETQYF. The DNA of the CDR3 is TGTGCCAGCTCACCCGGGGATCCTCAAGAGACCCAGTACTTC. V and J are TRBV18 and TRBJ2-5, with TRBD2 as a possible D gene (5 bases). The V end lost 3 bases, the J end lost 2 bases, and 10 bases lay between the germline ends. The CDR3 covers 14 residues. Germline assignment: CDR1 KGHSH and CDR2 LQKENI. The full variable domain, rest sourced from reference TRBV18 and TRBJ2-5, is NAGVMQNPRHLVRRRGQEARLRCSPMKGHSHVYWYRQLPEEGLKFMVYLQKENIIDESGMPKERFSAEFPKEGPSILRIQQVVRGDSAAYFCASSPGDPQETQYFGPGTRLLVL.

This clone was seen a few times. This chain connects TRBV27 to TRBJ1-5; D perhaps matches TRBD1 (5 bases). This CDR3 contains 15 residues. V dropped 5 bases and J dropped 5 bases, with 16 bases sitting between them. Germline CDR1 and CDR2: MNHEY and SMNVEV (reference sequence). CDR3 amino acids: CASSSLGGGDQPQHF. CDR3 bases: TGTGCCAGCAGTAGCCTCGGGGGTGGGGATCAGCCCCAGCATTTT.

The chain joins TRBV11-3 to TRBJ1-1; a weak D match, TRBD1 (6 bases). V lost 6 bases, J lost 6 bases, and 17 bases lay in between. The CDR3 has 14 residues. Germline assignment: CDR1 SGHNT and CDR2 YENEEA. CDR3 residues: CASSPNRDTAEAFF. Written as DNA, the CDR3 is TGTGCCAGCAGTCCGAACCGGGACACGGCTGAAGCTTTCTTT.

CDR3 amino acids: CASSGTSGLYEQYF. The CDR3 nucleotides read TGTGCCAGCAGTGGGACTAGCGGGCTCTACGAGCAGTACTTC. This sequence joins TRBV2 and TRBJ2-7; TRBD2 aligns across 11 bases. J was trimmed by 3 bases and V by 4 bases; bases with no gene match: 2. The CDR3 covers 14 residues. From germline, CDR1 is SNHLY and CDR2 FYNNEI.

The gene calls are TRBV5-1 and TRBJ2-1; possible D gene TRBD2, 6 bases. The CDR3 sequence is 15 residues long. V was pared by 0 bases and J by 6 bases, with 13 bases between. The germline V gene has CDR1 SGHRS and CDR2 YFSETQ. Here the CDR3 reads CASSLVSGVVNEQFF. The CDR3 coding sequence is TGCGCCAGCAGCTTGGTGTCGGGAGTAGTCAATGAGCAGTTCTTC.

The chain is built from TRBV30 and TRBJ2-2; D might be TRBD1 (5 bases). Trimming left V 0 bases short and J 2 bases short, with 7 bases between. CDR1 and CDR2 (germline): GTSNPN, SVGIG (reference sequence). CDR3 length: 14 residues. The CDR3 DNA reads as TGTGCCTGGAGTGTACAGGCAAACACCGGGGAGCTGTTTTTT. As protein: CAWSVQANTGELFF. Drawing the rest from reference TRBV30 and TRBJ2-2, the complete variable domain is SQTIHQWPATLVQPVGSPLSLECTVEGTSNPNLYWYRQAAGRGLQLLFYSVGIGQISSEVPQNLSASRPQDRQFILSSKKLLLSDSGFYLCAWSVQANTGELFFGEGSRLTVL.

This sequence joins TRBV27 and TRBJ2-2; D gene unclear. From germline, CDR1 is MNHEY and CDR2 SMNVEV (reference sequence). The V and J ends lost 5 bases and 4 bases respectively, with 8 bases between them. This CDR3 is 13 amino acids long. The CDR3 bases are TGTGCCAGCAGTCCCCCCCGCACCGGGGAGCTGTTTTTT. It is translated as CASSPPRTGELFF.

The V and J genes are TRBV6-1 and TRBJ1-1, with 8 bases lining up with TRBD1. V was clipped by 1 base and J by 5 bases; unmatched bases: 9. Germline assignment: CDR1 MNHNS and CDR2 SASEGT. This CDR3 region has 16 residues. CDR3: CASSEDVRQGSTEAFF. CDR3 coding DNA: TGTGCCAGCAGTGAAGACGTGAGACAGGGGAGTACTGAAGCTTTCTTT.

About this clone: The sample holds other DNA sequences that translate to the same CDR3. The V and J genes are TRBV12-3 or TRBV12-4 and TRBJ1-3, with unresolved D. The CDR3 extends over 13 amino acids. The V and J ends lost 6 bases and 0 bases respectively, with 6 bases between them. The chain's CDR3 is CASSLYSGNTIYF. The CDR3 bases are TGTGCCAGCAGCCTTTACTCTGGAAACACCATATATTTT.